The present TCR beta chain was sequenced within a study of T cell repertoires in cytomegalovirus infection. Regarding the study as a whole: Across the ex vivo response, the dominant clonotypes were HLA-C-restricted CMV-specific TCR beta clonotypes.

A single record per CDR3 protein comes from TCRdb applying MiXCR to the reads. The data show hundreds of thousands of distinct CDR3 sequences, about 39% seen once. V was pared by 8 bases and J by 1 base, with 16 bases between. CDR3 length equals 15 residues. CDR1 and CDR2 from the germline V gene are LNHDA and SQIVND (reference sequence). Comment on this clonotype: Its matching antigen is unknown.

Sequenced here: cultured PBMCs, sampled from culture after CMV antigen stimulation. The clonotype originates from a human donor in good health (CMV status not recorded). Some clones in this sample may be carry-over from other donors' samples. The V and J genes are TRBV19 and TRBJ2-3, with D maybe TRBD1 (7 bases). The CDR3 coding sequence is TGTGCCAGTGGAGGGGGCCCATTTGGCACAGATACGCAGTATTTT. This codes for CASGGGPFGTDTQYF. The full variable domain, rest sourced from reference TRBV19 and TRBJ2-3, is DGGITQSPKYLFRKEGQNVTLSCEQNLNHDAMYWYRQDPGQGLRLIYYSQIVNDFQKGDIAEGYSVSREKKESFPLTVTSAQKNPTAFYLCASGGGPFGTDTQYFGPGTRLTVL.